Each of the 20 T cell receptor beta chains below was sequenced from the same sample in a study of Graves' ophthalmopathy and Graves' hyperthyroidism. TCR beta CDR3 amplification used RNA transcripts. In the first round, RT-PCR was carried out with HTBI primers, and a multiplex PCR formed the second round. TCRdb ran MiXCR on the multiplex PCR reads and lists one entry per CDR3 protein. The data contain some 390,000 distinct CDR3 sequences, around 20% of them singletons. The specimen sequenced was peripheral blood. The receptor source for this set is a woman aged 18-30 years with Graves' ophthalmopathy.

This clonotype was counted at least ten times. The chain carries TRBV30 and TRBJ1-5; D perhaps matches TRBD1 (5 bases). CDR3 length equals 16 residues. Trimming removed 0 bases from V and 2 bases from J, with 14 bases in between. Germline lookup yields CDR1 GTSNPN and CDR2 SVGIG (reference sequence). CDR3 sequence reads: CAWSVGTPGGNQPQHF. The CDR3 DNA reads TGTGCCTGGAGTGTCGGGACGCCGGGTGGCAATCAGCCCCAGCATTTT.

This clonotype was found many times. CDR3 nucleotide sequence: TGTGCCAGCAGTCCCCTACGGAACACTGAAGCTTTCTTT. Protein sequence: CASSPLRNTEAFF. The chain employs TRBV6-5 and TRBJ1-1; the D is unclear. The CDR3 runs 13 residues. Trimming stripped 5 bases from V and 1 base from J, with 8 bases between. Germline CDR1 is MNHEY and CDR2 is SVGAGI.

Here the CDR3 DNA reads TGCAGTGCTAGAGATCTCAGGGAAACTGAAGCTTTCTTT. Translated, it gives CSARDLRETEAFF. The chain carries TRBV20-1 and TRBJ1-1, with D possibly matching TRBD1 (5 bases). V was trimmed by 0 bases and J by 5 bases, leaving 10 bases between them. From germline, CDR1 is DFQATT and CDR2 SNEGSKA (reference sequence). This CDR3 contains 13 residues.

The table lists this clonotype with many counts. This chain joins TRBV27 and TRBJ2-6, with 7 bases identical to TRBD2. The CDR3 runs 19 residues. V was pared by 5 bases and J by 1 base, with 14 bases of the junction left unmatched. In germline, CDR1 is MNHEY, CDR2 SMNVEV (reference sequence). For the CDR3, the DNA is TGTGCCAGCAGTCTCCGGGCGGGGACCGGGGGGTCTGGGGCCAACGTCCTGACTTTC. This encodes CASSLRAGTGGSGANVLTF.

This clonotype was seen many times. V usage is TRBV6-1 and J usage is TRBJ1-1; 8 positions match TRBD1. V was pared by 4 bases and J by 1 base, with 11 bases of the junction left unmatched. Germline values: CDR1 MNHNS, CDR2 SASEGT. CDR3 size: 17 residues. The CDR3: CASSVWDRKPPNTEAFF. Written as DNA, the CDR3 is TGTGCCAGCAGTGTATGGGACAGGAAGCCTCCGAACACTGAAGCTTTCTTT.

This clonotype has a count of ten or more. This chain links TRBV6-5 with TRBJ1-5; D not resolved. Germline loops: CDR1 MNHEY, CDR2 SVGAGI. Trimming shortened V by 5 bases and J by 6 bases, and 20 bases separated the two germline ends. The CDR3 consists of 16 residues. CDR3 sequence reads: CASSPADGNIIQPQHF. DNA of the CDR3: TGTGCCAGCAGTCCCGCCGATGGGAATATAATTCAGCCCCAGCATTTT.

In this sample, this clonotype turned up many times. V gene TRBV28 combines with J gene TRBJ2-7; TRBD1 or TRBD2 may be the D gene (6 bases each). V was trimmed by 3 bases and J by 0 bases, leaving 12 bases between them. This CDR3 is built from 15 residues. CDR1 and CDR2 (germline): MDHEN, SYDVKM. This CDR3 reads CASSLGGGGSYEQYF. The CDR3, as DNA: TGTGCCAGCAGTTTGGGGGGCGGCGGCTCCTACGAGCAGTACTTC.

This clonotype was observed at least ten times. This chain's CDR3 is CASSYSIQGGTEAFF. The DNA of the CDR3 is TGTGCCAGCAGTTACTCGATACAGGGAGGGACTGAAGCTTTCTTT. The genes are TRBV6-5 and TRBJ1-1; D perhaps matches TRBD1 (6 bases). The germline gives CDR1 MNHEY, CDR2 SVGAGI. Trimming left V 0 bases short and J 5 bases short, with 13 bases between. The CDR3 is 15 residues long.

This clonotype was recorded at least ten times. This chain joins TRBV19 and TRBJ2-7; 7 positions agree with TRBD1. V lost 5 bases, J lost 6 bases, and 4 bases stayed unmatched. The V gene's germline CDR1 is LNHDA and CDR2 SQIVND (reference sequence). The CDR3 is 12 residues long. DNA of the CDR3: TGTGCCAGTAGTCACGACAGGGCCGAGCAGTACTTC. Its protein product is CASSHDRAEQYF.

This clonotype was detected many times. The gene calls are TRBV12-3 or TRBV12-4 and TRBJ1-1, with D unresolved. The V gene lost 5 bases and the J gene lost 7 bases, with 14 bases spanning the gap. The CDR3 loop spans 13 amino acids. Here the CDR3 reads CASSPFETDEAFF. CDR3 nucleotide sequence: TGTGCCAGCAGTCCATTTGAGACTGATGAAGCTTTCTTT.

The sample holds many counts of this clonotype. The junction does not match germline at one end; this may be a read error. V gene TRBV7-9 combines with J gene TRBJ2-2; D is undetermined. The length of the CDR3 is 12 residues. Germline CDR1 SEHNR, CDR2 FQNEAQ (reference sequence). The CDR3 sequence: CASRRYTRELFF. In DNA form, the CDR3 reads TGTGCCAGCAGAAGATACACCAGGGAGCTGTTTTTT.

This clonotype was detected ten times or more. The gene calls are TRBV6-1 and TRBJ1-6; the match to TRBD1 covers 7 bases. V was pared by 6 bases and J by 7 bases, with 9 bases of the junction left unmatched. Germline CDR1 MNHNS, CDR2 SASEGT. This CDR3 contains 15 residues. The CDR3 reads CASSSPGQKNSPLHF. CDR3 nucleotides: TGTGCCAGCAGCTCCCCGGGACAGAAAAATTCACCCCTCCACTTT.

This clonotype has a count of ten or more. V usage is TRBV4-3 and J usage is TRBJ1-6; unclear D gene. CDR3 length: 12 amino acids. Germline V CDR1 and CDR2: LGHNA, YSLEER. V was clipped by 6 bases and J by 17 bases, with 17 bases between them. The CDR3 spells CASSHVGNEIHF. The CDR3 DNA reads as TGCGCCAGCAGTCACGTTGGGAACGAGATCCACTTT.

This clonotype was counted ten times or more. The chain has TRBV6-5 and TRBJ2-2, with D tentatively TRBD1 (6 bases). The CDR3 consists of 16 residues. Deletions cut 6 bases from V and 3 bases from J, with 17 bases between. Germline V gene sequence: CDR1 MNHEY, CDR2 SVGAGI. CDR3 in amino acids: CASRSTRTVDTGELFF. The CDR3 DNA follows: TGTGCCAGCAGGTCAACTCGGACAGTGGACACCGGGGAGCTGTTTTTT.

CDR3 protein: CASSFTANTGELFF. The DNA of the CDR3 is TGTGCCAGCAGTTTCACTGCGAACACCGGGGAGCTGTTTTTT. The chain carries TRBV6-5 and TRBJ2-2; D is unclear. The CDR3 has 14 amino acids. Germline lookup yields CDR1 MNHEY and CDR2 SVGAGI. V was trimmed by 4 bases and J by 0 bases, leaving 6 bases between them.

The sample holds many counts of this clonotype. The chain recombines TRBV11-1 with TRBJ1-1; 8 bases are a match to TRBD1. The germline gives CDR1 SGHAT, CDR2 FQDESV (reference sequence). Trimming cost V 5 bases and J 5 bases; bases outside gene matches: 4. This CDR3 is built from 13 residues. For the CDR3, the DNA is TGTGCCAGCAGCCTCAGGACAGGGACTGAAGCTTTCTTT. Its translation: CASSLRTGTEAFF.

The rearrangement links TRBV6-5 to TRBJ2-7, with a tentative D call TRBD2 (6 bases). CDR1 MNHEY and CDR2 SVGAGI come from the germline V gene. The CDR3 runs 12 residues. Trimming took off 7 bases at V and 5 bases at J, with 12 bases between the two ends. CDR3 coding DNA: TGTGCCAGCAAGTCTACGGGGGACGAGCAGTACTTC. This translates into CASKSTGDEQYF.

This clonotype was counted many times. The rearrangement uses TRBV9 and TRBJ1-5; D perhaps matches TRBD1 (6 bases). This CDR3 has 15 residues. Germline loops: CDR1 SGDLS, CDR2 YYNGEE. Deletions cut 4 bases from V and 1 base from J, with 12 bases between. The CDR3 reads CASSPSGVSNQPQHF. CDR3 sequence (DNA): TGTGCCAGCAGCCCCTCAGGGGTGAGCAATCAGCCCCAGCATTTT.

This clonotype has a count of ten or more. The CDR3 loop is CASSYRGDGNSPLHF. For the CDR3, the DNA is TGCGCCAGCAGCTACCGGGGTGATGGGAATTCACCCCTCCACTTT. V is TRBV5-1 and J is TRBJ1-6; no definite D call. The germline CDR1 and CDR2 sequences are SGHRS and YFSETQ. The CDR3 is made up of 15 amino acids. Trimming removed 3 bases at V and 7 bases at J, with 14 bases between. The variable domain in full, with the rest retrieved from reference TRBV5-1 and TRBJ1-6, is KAGVTQTPRYLIKTRGQQVTLSCSPISGHRSVSWYQQTPGQGLQFLFEYFSETQRNKGNFPGRFSGRQFSNSRSEMNVSTLELGDSALYLCASSYRGDGNSPLHFGNGTRLTVT.

This clonotype was found many times. The chain combines TRBV28 with TRBJ2-5, with TRBD1 as a possible D gene (5 bases). There are 13 residues in the CDR3. Per germline, CDR1 MDHEN and CDR2 SYDVKM. With 2 bases removed from V and 6 bases from J, the gap between germline ends came to 10 bases. CDR3 sequence reads: CASSLQGSKTQYF. The CDR3 bases are TGTGCCAGCAGTTTACAGGGTTCGAAGACCCAGTACTTC. The entire variable domain, with the rest obtained from reference TRBV28 and TRBJ2-5, is as follows: DVKVTQSSRYLVKRTGEKVFLECVQDMDHENMFWYRQDPGLGLRLIYFSYDVKMKEKGDIPEGYSVSREKKERFSLILESASTNQTSMYLCASSLQGSKTQYFGPGTRLLVL.